The 24 T cell receptor beta chains reported below all come from one sample, sequenced in a study of spatial heterogeneity in lung cancer. Time point indicated: blood at routine non-recurrence follow-up after resection. TCRdb fed the 5' RACE reads into MiXCR, producing one record per CDR3 protein. The data hold approximately 100,000 distinct CDR3 sequences, with 15% to 20% observed a single time. Sequenced material: PBMCs, taken at follow-up. The source is a male donor with early-stage non-small cell lung cancer.

On this clonotype itself: An end of the junction differs from the germline gene, which may be a read error. This chain's CDR3 is CTSSTGTISYEQYF. The CDR3 bases are TGCACCAGCAGCACCGGGACAATCTCCTACGAGCAGTACTTC. The chain joins TRBV5-1 to TRBJ2-7, with D tentatively TRBD1 (6 bases). Germline CDR1 reads SGHRS; CDR2 reads YFSETQ. The CDR3 has 14 residues. The entire variable domain, with the rest obtained from reference TRBV5-1 and TRBJ2-7, is as follows: KAGVTQTPRYLIKTRGQQVTLSCSPISGHRSVSWYQQTPGQGLQFLFEYFSETQRNKGNFPGRFSGRQFSNSRSEMNVSTLELGDSALYLCTSSTGTISYEQYFGPGTRLTVT.

This clonotype was counted between two and nine times. The chain has TRBV14 and TRBJ2-3, with 10 bases fitting TRBD2. Germline loops: CDR1 SGHDN, CDR2 FVKESK. Losses at the gene ends were 0 bases for V and 3 bases for J; bases not matched to a gene: 9. This CDR3 region has 18 residues. In DNA form, the CDR3 reads TGTGCCAGCAGCCAAGATATGTTACCTAGCGGGAGAACAGATACGCAGTATTTT. It codes for CASSQDMLPSGRTDTQYF.

This clonotype was picked up a small number of times. The chain is built from TRBV6-5 and TRBJ1-1; 7 bases align to TRBD1. Germline V gene sequence: CDR1 MNHEY, CDR2 SVGAGI. This CDR3 has 15 amino acids. J gave up 5 bases and V 6 bases, and 12 bases lay outside the gene matches. CDR3 in amino acids: CASRPATGRGTEAFF. CDR3 in DNA: TGTGCCAGCAGACCGGCGACAGGGAGGGGGACTGAAGCTTTCTTT.

This clonotype has more than one count but fewer than ten. This chain uses TRBV3-1 with TRBJ2-3, with D tentatively TRBD1 (6 bases). Germline CDR1 and CDR2: LGHDT and YNNKEL (reference sequence). There are 13 residues in the CDR3. V was pared by 3 bases and J by 4 bases, with 8 bases between. The chain's CDR3 is CASSQGASDTQYF. CDR3 sequence (DNA): TGTGCCAGCAGCCAGGGGGCATCAGATACGCAGTATTTT.

This chain uses TRBV11-2 with TRBJ1-4, with a tentative D call TRBD1 (5 bases). Trimming left V 0 bases short and J 6 bases short, with 5 bases between. Per the germline V gene, CDR1 is SGHAT and CDR2 is FQNNGV. The CDR3 sequence is 13 residues long. CDR3 DNA: TGTGCCAGCAGCTTAGAGACAGATGAAAAACTGTTTTTT. Protein product: CASSLETDEKLFF.

The chain joins TRBV3-1 to TRBJ2-7; 8 nucleotides align to TRBD1. V was pared by 5 bases and J by 1 base, with 7 bases of the junction left unmatched. This CDR3 region has 15 residues. The germline CDR1 and CDR2 sequences are LGHDT and YNNKEL (reference sequence). The CDR3 region is CASSDYRGASYEQYF. CDR3 in DNA: TGTGCCAGCAGCGATTACAGGGGGGCATCCTACGAGCAGTACTTC.

A few counts support this clonotype. The rearrangement joins TRBV11-2 to TRBJ1-6, with D possibly being TRBD1 (6 bases). Trimming stripped 5 bases from V and 7 bases from J, with 9 bases between. The CDR3 is made up of 13 amino acids. CDR1 SGHAT and CDR2 FQNNGV come from the germline V gene. CDR3 loop: CASSPGGNSPLHF. The DNA for the CDR3 is TGTGCCAGCAGCCCCGGGGGCAATTCACCCCTCCACTTT.

The chain couples TRBV11-2 to TRBJ2-5; perhaps TRBD2 as D (5 bases). The germline gives CDR1 SGHAT, CDR2 FQNNGV. Trimming left V 2 bases short and J 3 bases short, with 7 bases between. The CDR3 spans 13 residues. CDR3 sequence (DNA): TGTGCCAGCAGCTTATTCGGGGAAGAGACCCAGTACTTC. Amino acids: CASSLFGEETQYF.

The sample holds a few counts of this clonotype. The chain has TRBV2 and TRBJ2-2, with TRBD1 matching over 7 bases. Per the germline V gene, CDR1 is SNHLY and CDR2 is FYNNEI. The CDR3 extends over 16 amino acids. V shed 2 bases, J shed 2 bases, and the junction held 5 bases outside the gene matches. The DNA for the CDR3 is TGTGCCAGCAGTGAAAAAGGGACAGATAACACCGGGGAGCTGTTTTTT. Protein: CASSEKGTDNTGELFF.

This clonotype was counted a few times. V is TRBV5-1 and J is TRBJ2-2; no clear D. CDR1 and CDR2 (germline): SGHRS, YFSETQ. The CDR3 consists of 14 residues. V was shortened by 2 bases and J by 0 bases, with 5 bases between the two germline ends. The CDR3 is CASSLYTNTGELFF. The CDR3 nucleotides are TGCGCCAGCAGCTTATACACGAACACCGGGGAGCTGTTTTTT.

This clonotype was seen more than once but under ten times. The chain links TRBV7-9 to TRBJ2-3; TRBD2 is a possible D gene (6 bases). This CDR3 is 14 amino acids long. Germline-derived CDR1 and CDR2 are SEHNR and FQNEAQ (reference sequence). Deletions cut 4 bases from V and 2 bases from J, with 10 bases between. CDR3 sequence reads: CASSSRLVTDTQYF. In DNA form, the CDR3 reads TGTGCCAGCAGCTCGAGACTAGTCACAGATACGCAGTATTTT.

This chain uses TRBV5-5 with TRBJ1-4, with TRBD1 matching over 7 bases. Looked up from germline, CDR1 is SGHKS and CDR2 is YYEKEE (reference sequence). V trimming: 1 base; J trimming: 5 bases; junction bases outside the gene matches: 5. The CDR3 is 15 residues long. The CDR3 spells CASSLTGQQNEKLFF. In DNA, the CDR3 is TGTGCCAGCAGCTTGACGGGACAGCAAAATGAAAAACTGTTTTTT.

The chain couples TRBV6-5 to TRBJ1-6; possible D gene TRBD1, 6 bases. Trimming left V 0 bases short and J 0 bases short, with 12 bases between. Germline V CDR1 and CDR2: MNHEY, SVGAGI. The CDR3 sequence is 18 residues long. The CDR3 protein is CASSYSTGLSSYNSPLHF. CDR3 DNA: TGTGCCAGCAGTTACTCGACAGGCCTTAGCTCCTATAATTCACCCCTCCACTTT.

The chain joins TRBV30 to TRBJ2-7; D gene uncertain. V shed 1 base and J shed 1 base, with 11 bases lying between them. The CDR3 consists of 14 residues. Germline V lookup: CDR1 GTSNPN, CDR2 SVGIG (reference sequence). The CDR3 here is CAWSGSTASYEQYF. Here the CDR3 DNA reads TGTGCCTGGAGTGGCTCGACCGCATCCTACGAGCAGTACTTC.

This clonotype has a count of ten or more. V usage is TRBV24-1 and J usage is TRBJ2-3; TRBD2 matches 7 bases. The CDR3 contains 14 residues. Germline values: CDR1 KGHDR, CDR2 SFDVKD. Germline trimming cut 7 bases from V and 2 bases from J; bases unmatched to any gene: 5. CDR3 DNA sequence: TGTGCCACCAGCACGGGAGGAGTCACAGATACGCAGTATTTT. Translation: CATSTGGVTDTQYF.

The J gene is TRBJ1-2, the V gene TRBV27, with 7 bases identical to TRBD1. The germline V gene has CDR1 MNHEY and CDR2 SMNVEV (reference sequence). The ends lost 6 bases at V and 4 bases at J; junction bases unmatched: 5. The CDR3 covers 13 residues. CDR3 DNA: TGTGCCAGCAGCCTTGACAGGGCCTATGGCTACACCTTC. Amino acids: CASSLDRAYGYTF.

This clonotype was counted between two and nine times. This sequence joins TRBV10-2 and TRBJ2-5; 7 nucleotides agree with TRBD2. The germline V gene encodes CDR1 WSHSY and CDR2 SAAADI. Losses at the gene ends were 11 bases for V and 3 bases for J; bases not matched to a gene: 15. The CDR3 is made up of 15 amino acids. In nucleotides, the CDR3 is TGCGCCGTCACGGAGCGGGGTCGCGGAAAAGAGACCCAGTACTTC. Protein sequence: CAVTERGRGKETQYF.

Only a few counts were recorded for this clonotype. This chain's CDR3 is CASSGQGLEQYF. DNA for the CDR3: TGTGCCAGCAGTGGTCAGGGGCTCGAGCAGTACTTC. The genes are TRBV2 and TRBJ2-7, with TRBD1 as a possible D gene (6 bases). V gave up 4 bases and J gave up 6 bases, with 10 bases separating them. The CDR3 covers 12 residues. Germline CDR1 reads SNHLY; CDR2 reads FYNNEI.

This chain connects TRBV12-3 or TRBV12-4 to TRBJ2-2, with 7 bases fitting TRBD1. This CDR3 region has 14 residues. J gave up 6 bases and V 7 bases, and 8 bases lay outside the gene matches. The CDR3 DNA sequence: TGTGCCAGCACTCGACAGGGTAATGCCGGGGAGCTGTTTTTT. Protein: CASTRQGNAGELFF.

At least ten counts were recorded for this clonotype. The chain is built from TRBV20-1 and TRBJ2-1, with D uncertain. The V gene lost 6 bases and the J gene lost 6 bases, with 15 bases spanning the gap. Germline lookup yields CDR1 DFQATT and CDR2 SNEGSKA (reference sequence). This CDR3 spans 13 amino acids. CDR3 sequence (DNA): TGCAGTGCACCCTCCCCCGGTATCAATGAGCAGTTCTTC. Translation gives CSAPSPGINEQFF.

In its sample, this clonotype was seen a few times. J is TRBJ1-2 and V is TRBV12-3 or TRBV12-4; maybe TRBD1 (5 bases). The CDR3 is 12 residues long. V was shortened by 3 bases and J by 7 bases, with 9 bases between the two germline ends. The CDR3 sequence is CASSFETAGYTF. The DNA for the CDR3 is TGTGCCAGCAGTTTTGAGACAGCTGGCTACACCTTC.

This clonotype was counted only a few times. This chain connects TRBV3-1 to TRBJ1-2; 8 positions match TRBD1. V lost 1 base to trimming and J lost 4 bases; unmatched junction nucleotides: 5. Germline values: CDR1 LGHDT, CDR2 YNNKEL (reference sequence). This CDR3 contains 15 residues. The CDR3 region has the DNA TGTGCCAGCAGCCAAGGAAGGACAGGGACCTATGGCTACACCTTC. As protein: CASSQGRTGTYGYTF.

This clonotype was observed a handful of times. This sequence joins TRBV12-5 and TRBJ2-2; 7 nucleotides align to TRBD1. The trim removed 0 bases at V and 4 bases at J, leaving 11 bases unmatched. Germline-derived CDR1 and CDR2 are LGHNT and FRNRAP. The CDR3 sequence is 18 residues long. The CDR3 DNA reads as TGTGCTAGTGGTTTGGTACGTGACGGGACAGACTCCACCGGGGAGCTGTTTTTT. Amino acids: CASGLVRDGTDSTGELFF.

This CDR3 is CASSEGVVAKNIQYF. CDR3 DNA sequence: TGTGCCAGCAGCGAGGGGGTAGTAGCCAAAAACATTCAGTACTTC. The rearrangement uses TRBV11-1 and TRBJ2-4; tentative D call: TRBD1 (6 bases). Germline values: CDR1 SGHAT, CDR2 FQDESV (reference sequence). The CDR3 is 15 amino acids. Trimming removed 5 bases from V and 0 bases from J, with 11 bases in between.